The 8 T cell receptor beta chains given below trace back to one sample, sequenced in a study of blood T cell repertoires in COVID-19. Using immunoSEQ multiplex PCR, the repertoire was profiled, and TCRdb retains in-frame clones only, with some absent. The data contain roughly 100,000 clones, around 92% of them seen just once; the ten biggest clones take up approximately 3.6%. The source material was peripheral blood. The receptors stem from an older woman with acute or convalescent COVID-19.

The V gene is TRBV28, the J gene TRBJ1-5; TRBD1 is a possible D gene (5 bases). CDR1 is MDHEN, CDR2 SYDVKM, per germline. The CDR3 runs 17 residues. The ends were cut back, 2 bases at V and 6 bases at J, with 20 bases in the middle. The CDR3 DNA follows: TGTGCCAGCAGTTTAACCCTCGGGGGAGGGACCCCTCAGCCCCAGCATTTT. It encodes CASSLTLGGGTPQPQHF.

CDR3 sequence reads: CASSIGRIDNSPLHF. CDR3 bases: TGTGCCAGTAGTATCGGTCGAATAGATAATTCACCCCTCCACTTT. The chain recombines TRBV19 with TRBJ1-6; D gene unclear. V lost 3 bases and J lost 5, with 11 bases in between. Germline values: CDR1 LNHDA, CDR2 SQIVND (reference sequence). The CDR3 length is 15 residues. Full variable domain (rest looked up from reference TRBV19 and TRBJ1-6): DGGITQSPKYLFRKEGQNVTLSCEQNLNHDAMYWYRQDPGQGLRLIYYSQIVNDFQKGDIAEGYSVSREKKESFPLTVTSAQKNPTAFYLCASSIGRIDNSPLHFGNGTRLTVT.

The rearrangement links TRBV30 to TRBJ2-1; 7 bases align to TRBD2. This CDR3 spans 15 amino acids. The J segment lost 5 bases and the V segment lost 0 bases, leaving 7 bases of the junction unmatched. Germline CDR1 GTSNPN, CDR2 SVGIG (reference sequence). The CDR3 DNA reads as TGTGCCTGGAGTGTGCGGGGGACGTCTCACAATGAGCAGTTCTTC. It translates to CAWSVRGTSHNEQFF.

The chain couples TRBV28 to TRBJ2-7; 8 bases fit TRBD2. Per the germline V gene, CDR1 is MDHEN and CDR2 is SYDVKM. The junction had 8 bases not matched to a gene; V was cut back by 2 bases and J by 2 bases. CDR3 length: 16 residues. DNA for the CDR3: TGTGCCAGCAGTTTAAAGGGCGGGAGGTTAACCTACGAGCAGTACTTC. It translates to CASSLKGGRLTYEQYF. The full variable domain, rest sourced from reference TRBV28 and TRBJ2-7, is DVKVTQSSRYLVKRTGEKVFLECVQDMDHENMFWYRQDPGLGLRLIYFSYDVKMKEKGDIPEGYSVSREKKERFSLILESASTNQTSMYLCASSLKGGRLTYEQYFGPGTRLTVT.

In DNA form, the CDR3 reads TGTGCCAGCAGCGCCCCGGGGGGCCAGACTGAAGCTTTCTTT. Encoded protein: CASSAPGGQTEAFF. The gene calls are TRBV21-1 and TRBJ1-1. TRBV21-1 is deemed a pseudogene. This CDR3 contains 14 residues.

The chain has TRBV5-1 and TRBJ2-2; 12 bases are shared with TRBD2. Germline V gene sequence: CDR1 SGHRS, CDR2 YFSETQ. The CDR3 covers 18 residues. Germline trimming cut 4 bases from V and 3 bases from J; bases unmatched to any gene: 10. CDR3 loop: CASSNRISSGGDTGELFF. CDR3 coding DNA: TGCGCCAGCAGCAACCGGATCTCTAGCGGGGGGGACACCGGGGAGCTGTTTTTT.

This chain connects TRBV7-3 to TRBJ1-4; a possible D gene is TRBD1 (6 bases). The CDR3 is 14 residues long. Germline CDR1 SGHTA, CDR2 FQGTGA. Trimming took off 5 bases at V and 12 bases at J, with 19 bases between the two ends. CDR3 in amino acids: CASSIGGRGAELFF. The CDR3, as DNA: TGTGCCAGCAGCATTGGGGGCAGAGGGGCGGAACTGTTTTTT.

V usage is TRBV5-5 and J usage is TRBJ1-5; D remains ambiguous. Germline CDR1 is SGHKS and CDR2 is YYEKEE (reference sequence). The CDR3 consists of 14 residues. V was trimmed by 2 bases and J by 2 bases, leaving 8 bases between them. The CDR3 reads CASSLEGGNQPQHF. As DNA, the CDR3 is TGTGCCAGCAGCTTAGAGGGAGGCAATCAGCCCCAGCATTTT. The entire variable domain, with the rest obtained from reference TRBV5-5 and TRBJ1-5, is as follows: DAGVTQSPTHLIKTRGQQVTLRCSPISGHKSVSWYQQVLGQGPQFIFQYYEKEERGRGNFPDRFSARQFPNYSSELNVNALLLGDSALYLCASSLEGGNQPQHFGDGTRLSIL.